Reported below is one T cell receptor beta chain. Its specificity is not known. Treatment: around 19 received Ad26.COV2.S at low or high dose, single or two shots; 5 received placebo; per-sample allocation not given. The investigators took samples on day 63 after the first vaccine or placebo injection. An Ad26 vector that expressed Wuhan-strain SARS-CoV-2 spike constituted the vaccine. This entry is derived from a study of Ad26.COV2.S vaccination and SARS-CoV-2 variants. Study details: Each vaccinee took Ad26.COV2.S intramuscularly, once or twice 56 days apart.

Germline V gene sequence: CDR1 SGHKS, CDR2 YYEKEE (reference sequence). V gave up 0 bases and J gave up 3 bases; unmatched junction bases: 3. There are 16 residues in the CDR3. Study findings and constraints: The TCR-based breadth and depth measures might underestimate overall T cell responses.

Method: immunoSEQ multiplex PCR; TCRdb's copy keeps in-frame clones and lacks some. Of more than 300,000 clones in the sample, roughly 86% are singletons; the top ten hold 1.5% to 2%. The input for sequencing was peripheral blood, taken in a trial of Ad26.COV2.S vaccine versus placebo. The source is a person aged 18-60 years who received the Ad26.COV2.S COVID-19 vaccine or a placebo. The chain joins TRBV5-5 to TRBJ2-1, with 10 bases aligning to TRBD2. The CDR3 here is CASSLVAGGLYNEQFF. The DNA of the CDR3 is TGTGCCAGCAGCTTGGTAGCGGGGGGCCTCTACAATGAGCAGTTCTTC.